The source of this TCR beta chain is a study of blood T cell repertoires in COVID-19. Study-wide background: Some COVID-19 samples were acute and others convalescent; all came from the United States, Italy and Spain. Sources were T cells, B-cell-depleted T cells, or PBMCs; the material itself was cDNA or gDNA.

Trimming removed 3 bases from V and 4 bases from J, with 16 bases in between. The CDR3 runs 16 residues. Germline-derived CDR1 and CDR2 are MGHRA and YSYEKL. Libraries were prepared by immunoSEQ multiplex PCR; TCRdb keeps only in-frame clonotypes and omits some of them. The sample has approximately 300,000 clones, 88% seen once. During active infection, Seattle patients enrolled and were then monitored through disease. This clonotype was obtained from a woman aged 25 to 39 with COVID-19, enrolled during active disease. Input material: peripheral blood. The V and J genes are TRBV4-1 and TRBJ1-5; unclear D gene. The CDR3 region is CASSHEGTVLNQPQHF. The CDR3 DNA reads TGCGCCAGCAGCCACGAGGGTACAGTTCTAAATCAGCCCCAGCATTTT.